This TCR beta chain was captured by sequencing in a study of patients and donors after allogeneic stem cell transplantation. TCRdb reanalysed the RT-PCR reads using MiXCR and keeps one entry per CDR3 protein. This sample has 390,000 or so distinct CDR3 sequences, with 16% found just once. V lost 6 bases, J lost 6 bases, and 17 bases lay in between. This CDR3 comprises 13 residues. The germline V gene has CDR1 SQVTM and CDR2 ANQGSEA. Sequenced material: blood, either unsorted or a sorted T cell fraction (not recorded which). The rearrangement links TRBV29-1 to TRBJ1-2; D remains ambiguous. This sequence originates from a human donor who was either an allogeneic HSCT recipient or a stem cell or donor lymphocyte infusion donor (not recorded which). It is not recorded whose cells these are; they may come from a transplant donor. The CDR3 spells CSVPSGLSHGYTF. The CDR3 nucleotides are TGCAGCGTCCCGAGTGGACTCTCCCATGGCTACACCTTC.